This TCR beta chain was sequenced in a study of shared clonotypes between healthy human individuals. Study overall: The composition of the donors was two women and a few men aged 18 to 49.

Original data processing: As immunoSEQ supplied junction-only sequences (without quality scores), filtering differed. Sequenced by immunoSEQ multiplex PCR; TCRdb stores in-frame clones only, minus some. From that table come the V and J calls and clone size; the DNA was used to work out D and trimming. The table includes around 2.1 million clones, under 95% detected once. Selected positively for CCR7 and CD45RO-negative, naive CD8 cells excluded terminally differentiated effector memory CD45RA+ cells. Germline V CDR1 and CDR2: SGDLS, YYNGEE. Trimming removed 2 bases from V and 5 bases from J, with 7 bases in between. The CDR3 length is 12 residues. This clone has a single count. The antigen remains undetermined. The sample holds other DNA sequences that translate to the same CDR3. Whole-study findings and limits: The study found lower generation probabilities in non-shared clonotypes than in those shared by all four donors.

The genes are TRBV9 and TRBJ2-5, with unresolved D. The sequenced sample was naive CD8+ T cells from PBMCs. This TCR came from a man aged 18 to 29 in good health. Some clones in this sample may be carry-over from other donors' samples. CDR3 DNA: TGTGCCAGCAGCGTCATGGGGGAGACCCAGTACTTC. Translating it yields CASSVMGETQYF.